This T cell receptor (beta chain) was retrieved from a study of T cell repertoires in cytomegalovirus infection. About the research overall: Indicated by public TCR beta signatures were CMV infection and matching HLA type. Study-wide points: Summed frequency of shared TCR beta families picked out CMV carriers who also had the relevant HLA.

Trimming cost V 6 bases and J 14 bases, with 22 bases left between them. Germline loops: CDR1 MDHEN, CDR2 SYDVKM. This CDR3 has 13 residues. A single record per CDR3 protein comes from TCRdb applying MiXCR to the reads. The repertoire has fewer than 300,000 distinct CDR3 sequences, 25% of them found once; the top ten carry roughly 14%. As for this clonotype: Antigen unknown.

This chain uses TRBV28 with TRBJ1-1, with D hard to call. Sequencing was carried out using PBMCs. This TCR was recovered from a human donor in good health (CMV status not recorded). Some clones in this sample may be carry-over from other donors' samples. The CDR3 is CASSHDSPPGRFF. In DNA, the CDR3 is TGTGCCAGCAGCCATGACTCTCCCCCGGGCCGGTTCTTT.